The clone carrying this T cell receptor (beta chain) was seen at least ten times. The antigen remains unidentified. V lost 5 bases, J lost 6 bases, and 8 bases stayed unmatched. CDR1 and CDR2 from the germline V gene are DFQATT and SNEGSKA (reference sequence). The CDR3 is 14 amino acids. TCR beta CDR3 sequences were amplified from RNA transcripts. HTBI primers were used for first-round RT-PCR of the TCR CDR3. TCRdb fed the multiplex PCR reads into MiXCR, producing one record per CDR3 protein. This repertoire shows about 370,000 distinct CDR3 sequences, 15% found once; its top ten account for under 25%. This entry belongs to a study of T cells in Graves' hyperthyroidism and ophthalmopathy. Study-wide findings and caveats: Most clonotypes expanded in thyroid above 0.001 were likewise present in blood.

The sequenced sample consisted of blood. The TCR comes from a woman aged 60-75 years with Graves' ophthalmopathy. The chain has TRBV20-1 and TRBJ2-3, with TRBD2 matching over 10 bases. The CDR3 DNA reads as TGCAGTGCTCCTCGGCTAGCGGGAGTGGATACGCAGTATTTT. It specifies CSAPRLAGVDTQYF.